Listed below are T cell receptor beta chains from one sample, sequenced in a study of blood T cell repertoires in COVID-19. The table came from immunoSEQ multiplex PCR; TCRdb's copy has only in-frame clones and leaves some out. The table lists some 190,000 clones, more than 75% of them singletons. Sequencing was done on a sample of PBMCs or T cells enriched from blood (not recorded which). The origin of the receptors is a man aged 55 to 70 who had been exposed to COVID-19. Both conserved end residues are part of each CDR3. A D gene is named only where the DNA matches it firmly. Clone size is not always given. Where it is, it says once, few, many or a class for expanded clones.

V gene,D gene,CDR3 length,clone size,J gene,CDR3 protein,CDR3 DNA
TRBV5-6,TRBD2,17,.,TRBJ2-2,CASSLAGLAGRTGELFF,TGTGCCAGCAGCTTGGCGGGATTAGCGGGACGCACCGGGGAGCTGTTTTTT
TRBV11-2,TRBD2,18,.,TRBJ2-4,CASSLNPSGRRAKNIQYF,TGTGCCAGCAGCTTAAATCCTAGCGGGAGAAGAGCCAAAAACATTCAGTACTTC
TRBV11-3,TRBD2,17,.,TRBJ2-3,CASSRARGGVGTDTQYF,TGTGCCAGCAGCAGAGCCCGGGGGGGAGTGGGCACAGATACGCAGTATTTT
TRBV5-3,TRBD1,16,.,TRBJ2-7,CARSTLLNRGSYEQYF,TGTGCCAGAAGCACTCTGTTGAACAGGGGATCCTACGAGCAGTACTTC
TRBV5-4,.,15,.,TRBJ2-1,CASSLVAGSYNEQFF,TGTGCCAGCAGCTTGGTGGCGGGGTCGTACAATGAGCAGTTCTTC
TRBV5-4,TRBD2,15,.,TRBJ2-5,CASSLRGSGKETQYF,TGTGCCAGCAGCTTGAGAGGTAGCGGGAAAGAGACCCAGTACTTC
TRBV27,TRBD2,17,.,TRBJ2-2,CASSFMGLAGHTGELFF,TGTGCCAGCAGTTTTATGGGACTAGCGGGACACACCGGGGAGCTGTTTTTT
TRBV11-2,.,15,.,TRBJ1-2,CASSLELTVNYGYTF,TGTGCCAGCAGCTTAGAACTGACTGTAAACTATGGCTACACCTTC
TRBV2,.,14,few,TRBJ1-4,CASRTETTNEKLFF,TGTGCCAGCAGGACAGAAACAACTAATGAAAAACTGTTTTTT
TRBV5-8,TRBD2,17,few,TRBJ2-2,CASSFGLAGAGTGELFF,TGTGCCAGCAGCTTCGGACTAGCGGGAGCGGGAACCGGGGAGCTGTTTTTT
TRBV7-9,TRBD1,15,.,TRBJ1-3,CASSLGTGEGNTIYF,TGTGCCAGCAGCTTGGGGACAGGGGAAGGAAACACCATATATTTT
TRBV27,.,16,many,TRBJ1-2,CASSLLGRDSVGGYTF,TGTGCCAGCAGTTTATTGGGTAGGGACTCAGTAGGTGGCTACACCTTC
TRBV6-2/TRBV6-3,.,11,.,TRBJ1-1,CASSKGLEAFF,TGTGCCAGCAGCAAGGGGCTTGAAGCTTTCTTT
TRBV6-1,.,14,few,TRBJ1-1,CASSESSSDTEAFF,TGTGCCAGCAGTGAAAGTAGCTCGGACACTGAAGCTTTCTTT
TRBV4-1,TRBD2,19,.,TRBJ2-3,CASSQEAPGRRERTDTQYF,TGCGCCAGCAGCCAAGAGGCCCCCGGGAGGCGGGAGCGCACAGATACGCAGTATTTT
TRBV28,TRBD1,14,.,TRBJ2-7,CASSLRGLLYEQYF,TGTGCCAGCAGTTTAAGGGGGCTCCTCTACGAGCAGTACTTC
TRBV30,TRBD2,15,.,TRBJ2-5,CAWSGGLAGQETQYF,TGTGCCTGGAGTGGTGGACTAGCAGGTCAAGAGACCCAGTACTTC
TRBV4-1,TRBD1,16,.,TRBJ1-1,CASSQDNDRGYTEAFF,TGCGCCAGCAGCCAAGATAATGACAGGGGGTACACTGAAGCTTTCTTT
TRBV10-3,.,13,.,TRBJ1-3,CATRGGNRNTIYF,TGTGCCACCCGTGGAGGGAATCGAAACACCATATATTTT
TRBV7-2,.,16,.,TRBJ2-1,CASSRPGGPGYNEQFF,TGTGCCAGCAGCCGTCCGGGGGGCCCCGGATACAATGAGCAGTTCTTC
TRBV6-5,.,14,.,TRBJ1-4,CASRLQATNEKLFF,TGTGCCAGCAGGCTACAGGCAACTAATGAAAAACTGTTTTTT
TRBV27,.,13,.,TRBJ1-2,CATGGRGNYGYTF,TGTGCCACCGGAGGCAGGGGCAACTATGGCTACACCTTC
TRBV12-5,TRBD2,14,.,TRBJ2-3,CASGSDGRPDTQYF,TGTGCTAGTGGTTCCGACGGGAGGCCAGATACGCAGTATTTT
TRBV27,TRBD2,15,.,TRBJ2-1,CASSTRLAPHNEQFF,TGTGCCAGCAGTACTAGACTAGCGCCACACAATGAGCAGTTCTTC
TRBV7-9,.,12,.,TRBJ2-1,CASSGSRNEQFF,TGTGCCAGCAGCGGTTCTAGAAATGAGCAGTTCTTC
TRBV19,.,15,.,TRBJ1-1,CASSIQGQLNTEAFF,TGTGCCAGTAGTATCCAAGGACAGCTGAACACTGAAGCTTTCTTT
TRBV3-1/TRBV3-2,TRBD2,15,.,TRBJ2-5,CASSQTLADQETQYF,TGTGCCAGCAGCCAAACACTAGCGGACCAAGAGACCCAGTACTTC
TRBV9,TRBD1,17,few,TRBJ1-1,CASSLRQGEGSNTEAFF,TGTGCCAGCAGCTTACGACAGGGCGAAGGGTCGAACACTGAAGCTTTCTTT
TRBV28,.,13,many,TRBJ2-7,CASRFTYSYEQYF,TGTGCCAGCCGTTTTACTTACTCCTACGAGCAGTACTTC
TRBV2,.,18,.,TRBJ2-3,CASSPPPGVAPSTDTQYF,TGTGCCAGCAGTCCGCCTCCCGGGGTAGCTCCTAGCACAGATACGCAGTATTTT
TRBV5-6,TRBD1,14,.,TRBJ1-1,CASSTTGAQREAFF,TGTGCCAGCAGCACAACAGGGGCTCAACGCGAAGCTTTCTTT
TRBV21-1,.,16,.,TRBJ2-1,CASNGLAAPTCNEQFF,TGTGCCAGCAACGGACTAGCCGCCCCGACGTGCAATGAGCAGTTCTTC
TRBV5-1,TRBD2,15,.,TRBJ2-3,CASSQTSNLADTQYF,TGCGCCAGCAGCCAGACTAGCAACTTGGCAGATACGCAGTATTTT
TRBV5-1,.,17,.,TRBJ2-3,CASSHPGLTEDADTQYF,TGCGCCAGCAGCCACCCTGGACTCACCGAGGACGCAGATACGCAGTATTTT
TRBV3-1/TRBV3-2,TRBD1,14,.,TRBJ2-3,CASRLAGGADTQYF,TGTGCCAGCAGACTCGCAGGGGGCGCAGATACGCAGTATTTT
TRBV24-1,.,15,.,TRBJ2-5,CATSDPRQSQETQYF,TGTGCCACCAGTGACCCCCGACAGTCCCAAGAGACCCAGTACTTC
TRBV10-3,TRBD2,14,few,TRBJ2-3,CAIRLAGEGDTQYF,TGTGCCATCAGGTTAGCGGGAGAAGGAGATACGCAGTATTTT
TRBV28,TRBD1,19,.,TRBJ2-6,CASSSTSPDRASGANVLTF,TGTGCCAGCAGTTCTACATCCCCGGACAGGGCATCTGGGGCCAACGTCCTGACTTTC
TRBV3-1/TRBV3-2,.,15,.,TRBJ1-4,CASSQGGGTNEKLFF,TGTGCCAGCAGCCAGGGGGGTGGGACTAATGAAAAACTGTTTTTT
TRBV4-3,.,15,.,TRBJ2-3,CASSQSYSSTDTQYF,TGCGCCAGCAGCCAATCCTACTCCAGCACAGATACGCAGTATTTT
TRBV11-2,TRBD2,19,.,TRBJ2-7,CASSKYGSGRNPLSYEQYF,TGTGCCAGCAGCAAATATGGTAGCGGGAGGAACCCCTTATCCTACGAGCAGTACTTC
TRBV27,TRBD1,16,.,TRBJ2-2,CASSFRTGATAGELFF,TGTGCCAGCAGTTTCCGGACAGGGGCTACGGCCGGGGAGCTGTTTTTT
TRBV19,.,13,.,TRBJ2-7,CASSLDKGYEQYF,TGTGCCAGTAGTCTGGACAAGGGGTACGAGCAGTACTTC
TRBV6-1,TRBD1,15,.,TRBJ2-7,CASSEGGTGLTEQYF,TGTGCCAGCAGTGAAGGGGGGACAGGGCTTACCGAGCAGTACTTC
TRBV10-3,.,13,.,TRBJ1-1,CAISGTSYTEAFF,TGTGCCATCAGTGGGACATCCTACACTGAAGCTTTCTTT
TRBV28,TRBD1,15,.,TRBJ1-6,CASSSTGGRNSPLHF,TGTGCCAGCAGTTCGACAGGGGGACGAAATTCACCCCTCCACTTT
TRBV7-9,.,12,.,TRBJ2-1,CASSSTPGVGFF,TGTGCCAGCAGCTCTACTCCGGGAGTGGGGTTCTTC
TRBV6-8,.,14,.,TRBJ2-1,CASSYLCRGKEQFF,TGTGCCAGCAGTTATCTCTGTCGGGGAAAAGAGCAGTTCTTC
TRBV14,.,14,few,TRBJ2-7,CASNQGRGEYEQYF,TGTGCCAGCAATCAGGGGAGGGGAGAGTACGAGCAGTACTTC
TRBV19,.,16,.,TRBJ2-3,CASSKQDGISTDTQYF,TGTGCCAGTAGTAAACAGGACGGAATAAGCACAGATACGCAGTATTTT
TRBV29-1,TRBD2,11,.,TRBJ2-5,CSAGLAETQYF,TGCAGCGCGGGACTAGCGGAGACCCAGTACTTC
TRBV3-1/TRBV3-2,.,14,.,TRBJ2-4,CASSQDMKRDIQYF,TGTGCCAGCAGCCAAGACATGAAGAGGGACATTCAGTACTTC
TRBV30,.,14,once,TRBJ1-4,CAWISRGVNEKLFF,TGTGCCTGGATCTCCCGGGGGGTTAATGAAAAACTGTTTTTT